Included here is one T cell receptor beta chain sequence, with context. The target antigen is unknown. The data belong to a study of T-cell reconstitution after alpha-beta-depleted transplantation in children. Findings of the study overall: As was reported, about two months after transplant, alpha-beta T cells came from several hundred expanded graft clones. Some patients showed high day-60 TCRbeta diversity, which derived from surviving recipient T cells and thymic progenitors. T-cell counts and diversity at one year following transplant were attributed mainly to newly produced T cells.

Unique molecular identifiers were incorporated during preparation of the TCRbeta library. TCRdb recomputed calls from the PCR reads with MiXCR, one row per CDR3 protein. The table has 45,000 to 70,000 distinct CDR3 sequences, 40% to 55% seen once. The CDR3 is made up of 13 amino acids. Trimming stripped 2 bases from V and 6 bases from J, with 12 bases between. Germline lookup yields CDR1 SGHNT and CDR2 YYREEE (reference sequence). The sequenced sample was PBMCs, mostly from graft donor cells, obtained 360 days after TCRalphabeta/CD19-depleted stem cell transplant. The V gene is TRBV5-4, the J gene TRBJ2-7; no definite D call. This clonotype originated in a male patient under 18 who had a stem cell transplant for acute lymphoblastic leukemia, so the T cells may come from the graft donor. CDR3 loop: CASSFSTSVEQYF. DNA for the CDR3: TGTGCCAGCAGCTTTTCTACTTCGGTCGAGCAGTACTTC.